The entry below describes one TCR beta chain. Authors' processing steps: By means of reference gene primer amplification, nucleated cell counts were estimated. This table comes from immunoSEQ multiplex PCR, and its TCRdb copy is limited to in-frame clones, with some not included. For V, J and clone size, that table is used; D and trimming come from the DNA. Among roughly 250,000 clones, roughly 90% were seen once, and the ten largest hold just over 7%. Unmatched junction bases numbered 10, after V lost 3 bases and J lost 4 bases. The CDR3 extends over 16 amino acids. Germline-derived CDR1 and CDR2 are LNHDA and SQIVND (reference sequence). This sample is drawn from a study of blood T cell repertoires in COVID-19. Study-wide context: The origin of the acute and convalescent COVID-19 samples was the United States, Italy and Spain. From T cells, B-cell-depleted T cells, or PBMCs came the material, which was cDNA or gDNA.

Sequenced material: peripheral blood. The TCR sequence derives from a man in his fifties or sixties who had recovered from COVID-19. V usage is TRBV19 and J usage is TRBJ1-2; 8 bases match TRBD1. The CDR3 sequence is CASSIQGAPVIYGYTF. As DNA, the CDR3 is TGTGCCAGTAGTATCCAGGGGGCGCCGGTTATCTATGGCTACACCTTC. Variable domain in full (rest from reference TRBV19 and TRBJ1-2): DGGITQSPKYLFRKEGQNVTLSCEQNLNHDAMYWYRQDPGQGLRLIYYSQIVNDFQKGDIAEGYSVSREKKESFPLTVTSAQKNPTAFYLCASSIQGAPVIYGYTFGSGTRLTVV.